This is a list of T cell receptor beta chains from one sample in a study of neoadjuvant nivolumab and ipilimumab in lung cancer. Profiling relied on immunoSEQ multiplex PCR, and the TCRdb table lists in-frame clones only, not all of them. Of about 6,500 clones listed, over 80% are singletons. The sample here was tumor tissue, taken after neoadjuvant nivolumab, alone or with ipilimumab, at or shortly before surgery. Source of these receptors: an adult with non-small cell lung cancer. The conserved cysteine and the conserved F or W are not part of the CDR3 here. Size is stated for part of the rows, as once, few or many counts, or as a class when the clone is expanded.

size	V	J	CDR3
-	TRBV10-2	TRBJ1-2	ASSEKREDGYT
-	TRBV29-1	TRBJ1-2	SSWDRVGYT
once	TRBV7-9	TRBJ2-3	ASSLAELAGGRTDTQY
-	TRBV5-1	TRBJ2-2	ASSTGGTGELF
once	TRBV7-9	TRBJ1-4	ASSYTGDPNEKLF
-	TRBV9	TRBJ1-5	ASSAPGINQPQH
-	TRBV5-1	TRBJ2-1	ASSLAGGYSYNEQF
-	TRBV5-5	TRBJ1-3	ASSLGPGNTIY
-	TRBV5-1	TRBJ2-3	ASSLDRRITDTQY
-	TRBV6-1	TRBJ1-6	ASRTLTSPLH
-	TRBV2	TRBJ2-1	ASSGTSGNEQF
-	TRBV5-1	TRBJ1-1	ASSPGTLGEEAF
few	TRBV10-1	TRBJ1-2	ASSERGRYGYT
once	TRBV6-1	TRBJ2-1	ASSESQEVPLQF
-	TRBV10-3	TRBJ2-7	ATDGDSYEQY
once	TRBV25-1	TRBJ2-5	ASSRRTGETQY
-	TRBV5-5	TRBJ1-5	ASSWGVGNQPQH
-	TRBV11-2	TRBJ1-6	ASSFQGFSPLH
-	TRBV6-5	TRBJ1-2	ASSYSRQGDYGYT
few	TRBV15	TRBJ1-6	ATSTGYWDSPLH
-	TRBV18	TRBJ1-2	ASSPDSDYGYT
-	TRBV19	TRBJ2-7	ASSIGDTRWYEQY
-	TRBV5-1	TRBJ1-6	ASSLETGNSPLH
-	TRBV11-1	TRBJ2-7	ASSLGGQAY
-	TRBV7-8	TRBJ1-6	ASSPSRETGSGSPLH
-	TRBV6-1	TRBJ1-5	ASSEGGFNQPQH
-	TRBV5-1	TRBJ1-1	ASSFMGAGGTEAF
-	TRBV5-1	TRBJ1-3	ASTAGAGASGNTIY
-	TRBV28	TRBJ2-7	ASIGAGGGIEQY
-	TRBV14	TRBJ2-7	ASSHPYPGQRSSYEQY
-	TRBV7-9	TRBJ2-1	ASSLNTGPYNEQF
-	TRBV18	TRBJ2-7	ASSLGQGRSSYEQY
-	TRBV7-2	TRBJ1-3	ASSLDILSSGNTIY
-	TRBV29-1	TRBJ2-2	SVEGLAGELF
once	TRBV4-1	TRBJ1-2	ASSPRAQGARGYGYT
-	TRBV25-1	TRBJ1-3	ASSESQGMGTIY
once	TRBV19	TRBJ2-7	ASSAAGGGSYEQY